Sequencing of this T cell receptor beta chain was carried out in a study of T-cell memory formation after mild COVID-19. Turning to the study itself: There were largely donor-specific TCR clusters.

On this clonotype: Its target is not known.

Study-level findings and limits: The authors did not confirm SARS-CoV-2 specificity of second-wave clones peaking day 37. Those CD4+ clones that contracted were mainly in CM and EM (CD8+ ones in EMRA). Contracting clones from day 15 to 85 had balanced CD4/CD8; later expanders favoured CD4+.

This CDR3 spans 11 amino acids. CDR1 LGHNT and CDR2 FRNRAP come from the germline V gene. The germline V and J ends were trimmed by 3 bases and 4 bases, with 2 bases remaining between them. TCRdb reprocessed the 5' RACE reads via MiXCR and lists one record per CDR3 protein. The table records around 450,000 distinct CDR3 sequences, roughly 20% of them present only once. The receptor was isolated from an adult woman who had mild COVID-19 (a few samples of this study predate the infection). Cell type and time point are not known. The chain combines TRBV12-5 with TRBJ2-3; no reliable D call. Sequenced input: PBMCs or a T cell subset sorted from them (not recorded which). CDR3 bases: TGTGCTAGTGGTTTTGCAGATACGCAGTATTTT. Translation gives CASGFADTQYF.